This T cell receptor (beta chain) originates from a study of prognosis after radiotherapy for stage I lung cancer. As for the study in general: Patients (around 13 men, six or seven women) were aged about 53 to 90, median about 75 years.

Two rounds of multiplex PCR amplified TCR beta CDR3 from genomic DNA. It was primers specific to each TRBV and TRBJ gene that first-round PCR used. Universal primers were used in the second PCR round. Using its own MiXCR run on the multiplex PCR reads, TCRdb lists one record per CDR3 protein. The table lists about 15,000 distinct CDR3 sequences, over 15% of them singletons, with around 41% in the top ten. There are many counts of this clonotype. The antigen remains unidentified. Regarding the study as a whole: Patients developing distant metastases showed lower Shannon entropy after stereotactic body radiation therapy.

Blood was drawn (about 6 milliliters of peripheral blood) at each of two time points. This CDR3 spans 11 amino acids. The V and J ends lost 3 bases and 5 bases respectively, with 8 bases between them. Germline CDR1 reads DFQATT; CDR2 reads SNEGSKA (reference sequence). The chain carries TRBV20-1 and TRBJ2-7; no clear D. The sequence was obtained from a donor at least 50 years old with non-small cell lung cancer. The sequencing here drew on PBMCs, taken before or after stereotactic body radiation therapy (not recorded which). The CDR3, as DNA: TGCAGTGCTAGTGGTGGCCACGAGCAGTACTTC. Encoded protein: CSASGGHEQYF.